One sample yielded the 25 T cell receptor beta chains listed below, sequenced in a study of PD-1 blockade in mismatch repair-deficient tumors. The protocol was immunoSEQ multiplex PCR, while the TCRdb copy is restricted to in-frame clones and leaves out a portion. The table has about 79,000 clones, approximately 80% seen once. Source: peripheral blood, taken 44 weeks after starting pembrolizumab. The receptors here all came from an adult with mismatch repair-deficient cancer.

The rearrangement uses TRBV30 and TRBJ2-1, with 10 bases that match TRBD2. Germline V lookup: CDR1 GTSNPN, CDR2 SVGIG (reference sequence). The CDR3 contains 19 residues. The trim removed 4 bases at V and 6 bases at J, leaving 21 bases unmatched. The CDR3 DNA reads as TGTGCCTGGAAAGCGACGGTTAAAGATCTAGCGGGAGTTTTCAATGAGCAGTTCTTC. Translating gives CAWKATVKDLAGVFNEQFF. The variable domain in full, with the rest retrieved from reference TRBV30 and TRBJ2-1, is SQTIHQWPATLVQPVGSPLSLECTVEGTSNPNLYWYRQAAGRGLQLLFYSVGIGQISSEVPQNLSASRPQDRQFILSSKKLLLSDSGFYLCAWKATVKDLAGVFNEQFFGPGTRLTVL.

This chain links TRBV27 with TRBJ2-2; maybe TRBD1 (5 bases). This CDR3 is built from 12 residues. V lost 5 bases and J 6 bases, leaving 7 bases between the germline ends. Germline loops: CDR1 MNHEY, CDR2 SMNVEV (reference sequence). The CDR3 loop is CASSQGSGELFF. The CDR3 coding sequence is TGTGCCAGCAGTCAGGGCTCCGGGGAGCTGTTTTTT.

In DNA form, the CDR3 reads TGCAGCGCTTCATTGCCAGGGGGATCTGGAAACACCATATATTTT. Its protein product is CSASLPGGSGNTIYF. The V call is TRBV29-1, the J call TRBJ1-3, with 7 positions matching TRBD1. J was trimmed by 1 base and V by 7 bases; bases with no gene match: 10. This CDR3 is built from 15 residues. Germline CDR1 is SQVTM and CDR2 is ANQGSEA.

This clone was picked up a small number of times. The chain combines TRBV7-2 with TRBJ2-4; 9 bases match TRBD2. CDR3 length: 19 amino acids. V trimming: 5 bases; J trimming: 2 bases; junction bases outside the gene matches: 16. Germline lookup yields CDR1 SGHTA and CDR2 FQGNSA. The CDR3 nucleotides are TGTGCCAGCAGCCCAACCACTAGCGGGCCTTGGCTTTCCAAAAACATTCAGTACTTC. This gives the protein CASSPTTSGPWLSKNIQYF. Based on the CDR3 plus reference TRBV7-2 and TRBJ2-4, the full variable domain is GAGVSQSPSNKVTEKGKDVELRCDPISGHTALYWYRQSLGQGLEFLIYFQGNSAPDKSGLPSDRFSAERTGGSVSTLTIQRTQQEDSAVYLCASSPTTSGPWLSKNIQYFGAGTRLSVL.

This clone was detected a few times. The chain recombines TRBV7-9 with TRBJ1-2; D remains unclear. Deletions cut 5 bases from V and 4 bases from J, with 14 bases between. Germline CDR1 reads SEHNR; CDR2 reads FQNEAQ (reference sequence). This CDR3 is 14 amino acids long. CDR3 region: CASSHSRMPYGYTF. The CDR3 coding sequence is TGTGCCAGCAGCCATTCAAGAATGCCCTATGGCTACACCTTC.

The chain joins TRBV19 to TRBJ2-1; 9 bases agree with TRBD2. J was trimmed by 0 bases and V by 2 bases; bases with no gene match: 5. The germline CDR1 and CDR2 sequences are LNHDA and SQIVND (reference sequence). The CDR3 contains 17 residues. CDR3 coding DNA: TGTGCCAGTAGTATAATCTTTAGCGGGAGCTCCTACAATGAGCAGTTCTTC. Its translation is CASSIIFSGSSYNEQFF.

V gene TRBV5-4 combines with J gene TRBJ2-6; tentatively, D is TRBD2 (6 bases). There are 16 residues in the CDR3. CDR1 and CDR2 (germline): SGHNT, YYREEE (reference sequence). V lost 0 bases and J 3 bases, leaving 10 bases between the germline ends. For the CDR3, the DNA is TGTGCCAGCAGCTTGGGTGGGGGGATTGGGGCCAACGTCCTGACTTTC. Translation gives CASSLGGGIGANVLTF. The whole variable domain, filled in from reference TRBV5-4 and TRBJ2-6, reads ETGVTQSPTHLIKTRGQQVTLRCSSQSGHNTVSWYQQALGQGPQFIFQYYREEENGRGNFPPRFSGLQFPNYSSELNVNALELDDSALYLCASSLGGGIGANVLTFGAGSRLTVL.

This chain uses TRBV5-1 with TRBJ2-2; D possibly uses TRBD1 or TRBD2 (5 bases each). The CDR3 runs to 14 residues. V lost 5 bases and J lost 6, with 14 bases in between. Germline lookup yields CDR1 SGHRS and CDR2 YFSETQ. The CDR3 nucleotides are TGCGCCAGCAGAGGGACGACTGGGCCCGGGGAGCTGTTTTTT. Its translation is CASRGTTGPGELFF.

The chain links TRBV19 to TRBJ2-3; 7 bases line up with TRBD1. Germline V gene sequence: CDR1 LNHDA, CDR2 SQIVND (reference sequence). The CDR3 has 13 amino acids. J was trimmed by 4 bases and V by 6 bases; bases with no gene match: 4. CDR3 sequence: CASRNRGPDTQYF. The CDR3 region has the DNA TGTGCCAGTAGGAACAGGGGCCCAGATACGCAGTATTTT.

The gene calls are TRBV19 and TRBJ2-1, with 9 bases fitting TRBD2. Germline CDR1 reads LNHDA; CDR2 reads SQIVND (reference sequence). Losses at the gene ends were 8 bases for V and 0 bases for J; bases not matched to a gene: 5. This CDR3 has 15 residues. CDR3 DNA: TGTGCCAGTTCTTATAGCGGGGGCTCCTACAATGAGCAGTTCTTC. It codes for CASSYSGGSYNEQFF.

The CDR3 region is CASSLIGLRAGDQETQYF. In DNA, the CDR3 is TGCGCCAGCAGCTTGATCGGTCTGCGGGCGGGGGACCAAGAGACCCAGTACTTC. The rearrangement uses TRBV5-1 and TRBJ2-5, with 7 bases that match TRBD2. V lost 1 base, J lost 0 bases, and 12 bases stayed unmatched. Looked up from germline, CDR1 is SGHRS and CDR2 is YFSETQ. CDR3 size: 18 residues.

This chain uses TRBV7-9 with TRBJ2-5; TRBD2 matches 9 bases. This CDR3 is built from 14 residues. The V gene's germline CDR1 is SEHNR and CDR2 FQNEAQ (reference sequence). The V and J ends lost 5 bases and 1 base, in that order; junction bases with no gene match: 2. CDR3 region: CASSPSGIQETQYF. CDR3 in DNA: TGTGCCAGCAGCCCTAGCGGGATCCAAGAGACCCAGTACTTC.

This clone was seen a handful of times. V and J are TRBV7-9 and TRBJ2-2; no clear D. V was clipped by 5 bases and J by 2 bases, with 6 bases between them. Germline CDR1 is SEHNR and CDR2 is FQNEAQ (reference sequence). The CDR3 covers 13 residues. The CDR3 nucleotides read TGTGCCAGCAGCATTGATAACACCGGGGAGCTGTTTTTT. This gives the protein CASSIDNTGELFF. Based on the CDR3 plus reference TRBV7-9 and TRBJ2-2, the full variable domain is DTGVSQNPRHKITKRGQNVTFRCDPISEHNRLYWYRQTLGQGPEFLTYFQNEAQLEKSRLLSDRFSAERPKGSFSTLEIQRTEQGDSAMYLCASSIDNTGELFFGEGSRLTVL.

This clone has only one observation. The chain combines TRBV6-5 with TRBJ1-5; maybe TRBD1 (5 bases). From germline, CDR1 is MNHEY and CDR2 SVGAGI. V was trimmed by 6 bases and J by 7 bases, leaving 16 bases between them. CDR3 size: 14 residues. CDR3 nucleotides: TGTGCCAGCAGAGGGACGGCGTTAGGACAGCCCCAGCATTTT. Translating gives CASRGTALGQPQHF.

The chain is built from TRBV5-4 and TRBJ1-3; unclear D gene. The CDR3 spans 13 residues. The germline V gene encodes CDR1 SGHNT and CDR2 YYREEE (reference sequence). Trimming cost V 7 bases and J 0 bases, with 8 bases left between them. The CDR3 loop reads CASHRDSGNTIYF. The CDR3 bases are TGTGCCAGCCATAGGGACTCTGGAAACACCATATATTTT. Supplemented by reference TRBV5-4 and TRBJ1-3, the full variable domain reads ETGVTQSPTHLIKTRGQQVTLRCSSQSGHNTVSWYQQALGQGPQFIFQYYREEENGRGNFPPRFSGLQFPNYSSELNVNALELDDSALYLCASHRDSGNTIYFGEGSWLTVV.

This clone was seen only a few times. V usage is TRBV29-1 and J usage is TRBJ2-2; the D call may be TRBD1 or TRBD2 (5 bases each). Trimming removed 0 bases from V and 1 base from J, with 9 bases in between. Germline assignment: CDR1 SQVTM and CDR2 ANQGSEA. The CDR3 contains 15 residues. CDR3 in DNA: TGCAGCGTTGAAGACCGGGGCCAGAACACCGGGGAGCTGTTTTTT. This encodes CSVEDRGQNTGELFF.

The chain uses TRBV19 and TRBJ1-3; D gene uncertain. Germline V gives CDR1 LNHDA, CDR2 SQIVND (reference sequence). The CDR3 length is 15 residues. Trimming removed 0 bases at V and 2 bases at J, with 8 bases between. The CDR3 region is CASSIEWPTGNTIYF. The DNA of the CDR3 is TGTGCCAGTAGTATAGAGTGGCCGACTGGAAACACCATATATTTT.

The chain uses TRBV19 and TRBJ2-2; TRBD1 matches at 8 bases. CDR3 length equals 15 residues. CDR1 and CDR2 (germline): LNHDA, SQIVND (reference sequence). J gave up 4 bases and V 4 bases, and 5 bases lay outside the gene matches. CDR3 sequence: CASSTTGGVTGELFF. The CDR3 DNA sequence: TGTGCCAGTAGTACTACAGGGGGAGTCACCGGGGAGCTGTTTTTT. Together with reference TRBV19 and TRBJ2-2, the CDR3 gives the full variable domain: DGGITQSPKYLFRKEGQNVTLSCEQNLNHDAMYWYRQDPGQGLRLIYYSQIVNDFQKGDIAEGYSVSREKKESFPLTVTSAQKNPTAFYLCASSTTGGVTGELFFGEGSRLTVL.

The V and J genes are TRBV11-2 and TRBJ2-7, with D tentatively TRBD2 (5 bases). The CDR3 covers 13 residues. Germline values: CDR1 SGHAT, CDR2 FQNNGV. V was pared by 6 bases and J by 1 base, with 10 bases between. CDR3 nucleotide sequence: TGTGCCAGCAGTACCGGGGATTCCTACGAGCAGTACTTC. Its protein product is CASSTGDSYEQYF.

The J gene is TRBJ1-5, the V gene TRBV19; no firm D call. Germline V lookup: CDR1 LNHDA, CDR2 SQIVND (reference sequence). CDR3 length equals 16 residues. V lost 7 bases, J lost 2 bases, and 18 bases lay in between. DNA of the CDR3: TGTGCCAGTACCCTGGGTAGAGGGATTGGCAATCAGCCCCAGCATTTT. Translating it yields CASTLGRGIGNQPQHF.

This clone was seen repeatedly, ten times or more. The chain links TRBV6-1 to TRBJ1-5; D remains unclear. The germline gives CDR1 MNHNS, CDR2 SASEGT. The CDR3 contains 14 residues. V lost 2 bases, J lost 6 bases, and 11 bases lay in between. The CDR3 here is CASSETRFGQPQHF. The CDR3 DNA follows: TGTGCCAGCAGTGAAACTCGTTTTGGTCAGCCCCAGCATTTT.

This clone was detected once. V and J are TRBV30 and TRBJ2-1; tentative D call: TRBD1 (6 bases). Trimming left V 2 bases short and J 13 bases short, with 21 bases between. CDR3 size: 14 residues. The germline gives CDR1 GTSNPN, CDR2 SVGIG (reference sequence). The CDR3 region is CAWSPANTGPPQFF. The CDR3 DNA sequence: TGTGCCTGGAGTCCAGCGAACACAGGGCCCCCCCAGTTCTTC.

This sequence joins TRBV2 and TRBJ1-1; no clear D. V was clipped by 6 bases and J by 2 bases, with 19 bases between them. Germline V gene lookup returns CDR1 SNHLY and CDR2 FYNNEI. This CDR3 spans 16 amino acids. CDR3 loop: CASRAGSPLANTEAFF. In DNA form, the CDR3 reads TGTGCCAGCAGGGCCGGGTCTCCCCTTGCAAACACTGAAGCTTTCTTT.

In this sample, this clone turned up a few times. This chain's CDR3 is CASSPRDGLEAFF. CDR3 DNA: TGTGCCAGCAGTCCAAGGGACGGACTTGAAGCTTTCTTT. This chain joins TRBV6-5 and TRBJ1-1; tentatively, D is TRBD1 (5 bases). The germline V and J ends were trimmed by 5 bases and 7 bases, with 14 bases remaining between them. From germline, CDR1 is MNHEY and CDR2 SVGAGI. The CDR3 is made up of 13 amino acids.

This clone has a single count. The chain uses TRBV5-5 and TRBJ1-5; D may be TRBD1 (5 bases). V was shortened by 0 bases and J by 2 bases, with 12 bases between the two germline ends. CDR1 is SGHKS and CDR2 is YYEKEE in the germline V gene (reference sequence). This CDR3 is 16 amino acids long. The CDR3 DNA reads TGTGCCAGCAGCTTGGATGCAGGGTTCGGCAATCAGCCCCAGCATTTT. It yields the protein CASSLDAGFGNQPQHF.